Listed here are 14 T cell receptor beta chains from one sample, sequenced in a study of T cell responses to AZD1222 COVID-19 vaccine. Repertoires were generated with immunoSEQ multiplex PCR, while TCRdb's copy carries only in-frame clones and drops some. Of 90,000 to 150,000 clones listed, approximately 90% are singletons. Source: peripheral blood, taken 28 days after the second AZD1222 dose. Receptor source: an adult who received the AZD1222 COVID-19 vaccine.

V and J are TRBV6-2 or TRBV6-3 and TRBJ2-7; the match to TRBD1 covers 9 bases. Germline V CDR1 and CDR2: MNHEY, SVGEGT. V gave up 5 bases and J gave up 0 bases; unmatched junction bases: 5. The CDR3 extends over 15 amino acids. CDR3 coding DNA: TGTGCCAGCAGTGGCTGGGGACAGGGCTCCTACGAGCAGTACTTC. Translation: CASSGWGQGSYEQYF.

The chain is built from TRBV6-1 and TRBJ1-1; D unclear. The germline V and J ends were trimmed by 1 base and 4 bases, with 4 bases remaining between them. Germline V lookup: CDR1 MNHNS, CDR2 SASEGT. The CDR3 is made up of 12 amino acids. This CDR3 is CASSEDVTEAFF. The CDR3 coding sequence is TGTGCCAGCAGTGAAGATGTCACTGAAGCTTTCTTT.

This rearrangement joins TRBV19 to TRBJ2-7, with 8 bases identical to TRBD1. This CDR3 spans 14 amino acids. The germline CDR1 and CDR2 sequences are LNHDA and SQIVND (reference sequence). Unmatched junction bases numbered 5, after V lost 6 bases and J lost 1 base. The CDR3 DNA is TGTGCCAGTAGGCGAACAGGGGGGTCCTACGAGCAGTACTTC. Its protein is CASRRTGGSYEQYF.

The CDR3: CSGRQGASETQYF. CDR3 nucleotides: TGCAGCGGAAGACAGGGGGCATCAGAGACCCAGTACTTC. This sequence joins TRBV29-1 and TRBJ2-5, with 10 bases identical to TRBD1. J was trimmed by 4 bases and V by 7 bases; bases with no gene match: 6. The CDR3 consists of 13 residues. In germline, CDR1 is SQVTM, CDR2 ANQGSEA.

About this clone itself: This sample also contains other DNA sequences that code for the same CDR3. This chain uses TRBV18 with TRBJ1-1; D is unclear. Germline lookup yields CDR1 KGHSH and CDR2 LQKENI. V was shortened by 3 bases and J by 1 base, with 6 bases between the two germline ends. CDR3 length: 13 amino acids. CDR3 region: CASSPGGNTEAFF. The CDR3, as DNA: TGTGCCAGCTCACCGGGAGGGAACACTGAAGCTTTCTTT.

This clone has only one observation. The V call is TRBV13, the J call TRBJ2-7, with unresolved D. Trimming removed 2 bases from V and 4 bases from J, with 9 bases in between. The CDR3 is 13 residues long. CDR1 and CDR2 (germline): PRHDT, FYEKMQ (reference sequence). The CDR3 coding sequence is TGTGCCAGCAGCTTAAAAATGGGATACGAGCAGTACTTC. Translating gives CASSLKMGYEQYF.

The chain is built from TRBV2 and TRBJ2-5; no firm D call. V lost 6 bases and J lost 3, with 8 bases in between. This CDR3 is 12 amino acids long. The germline gives CDR1 SNHLY, CDR2 FYNNEI. The DNA of the CDR3 is TGTGCCAGCAGCGTCAATAAAGAGACCCAGTACTTC. Amino acid sequence: CASSVNKETQYF.

This clone has only a few counts. The DNA of the CDR3 is TGTGCCAGCTCACCACCAACAGGGTCTGGGGCCAACGTCCTGACTTTC. Amino acids: CASSPPTGSGANVLTF. J is TRBJ2-6 and V is TRBV18; D might be TRBD1 (6 bases). CDR1 is KGHSH and CDR2 is LQKENI in the germline V gene. This CDR3 spans 16 amino acids. The germline V and J ends were trimmed by 0 bases and 1 base, with 7 bases remaining between them.

Written as DNA, the CDR3 is TGTGCCAGCAGTGCTCGGGATACGCAGTATTTT. Translated: CASSARDTQYF. The chain joins TRBV2 to TRBJ2-3; D is unclear. CDR1 is SNHLY and CDR2 is FYNNEI in the germline V gene. This CDR3 is built from 11 residues. V lost 4 bases and J lost 6, with 5 bases in between.

This clone was observed a few times. The rearrangement uses TRBV6-1 and TRBJ1-2; TRBD1 matches 7 bases. This CDR3 comprises 15 residues. CDR1 and CDR2 (germline): MNHNS, SASEGT. V was pared by 3 bases and J by 4 bases, with 8 bases of the junction left unmatched. CDR3 DNA: TGTGCCAGCAGTGAGGGAGACAGGGTTGGCTATGGCTACACCTTC. It encodes CASSEGDRVGYGYTF.

This clone was detected only once. The chain carries TRBV27 and TRBJ1-4; 7 bases fit TRBD1. This CDR3 spans 15 amino acids. Germline assignment: CDR1 MNHEY and CDR2 SMNVEV (reference sequence). Trimming took 5 bases from V and 5 from J; bases not matched to a gene: 8. CDR3 bases: TGTGCCAGCAGTGGTGGGGACAGAGTGAATGAAAAACTGTTTTTT. This gives the protein CASSGGDRVNEKLFF.

CDR3 in amino acids: CASSRIDFNEKLFF. DNA of the CDR3: TGTGCCAGTTCAAGGATCGACTTTAATGAAAAACTGTTTTTT. V is TRBV19 and J is TRBJ1-4; D is unclear. Germline values: CDR1 LNHDA, CDR2 SQIVND (reference sequence). The V end lost 8 bases, the J end lost 4 bases, and 14 bases lay between the germline ends. This CDR3 comprises 14 residues.

The chain combines TRBV5-4 with TRBJ2-5, with 11 bases lining up with TRBD2. CDR3 size: 16 residues. Germline V CDR1 and CDR2: SGHNT, YYREEE (reference sequence). The ends lost 2 bases at V and 1 base at J; junction bases unmatched: 4. This CDR3 is CASSLNGLAGQETQYF. Here the CDR3 DNA reads TGTGCCAGCAGCTTAAATGGACTAGCGGGCCAAGAGACCCAGTACTTC.

The chain combines TRBV2 with TRBJ2-1; D is tentatively TRBD1 or TRBD2 (5 bases each). Germline V gives CDR1 SNHLY, CDR2 FYNNEI. The CDR3 spans 15 residues. Trimming pared 7 bases from V and 3 bases from J, leaving 16 bases between. The CDR3 protein is CASMVEGHFYNEQFF. The CDR3 DNA is TGTGCCAGCATGGTTGAGGGGCATTTCTACAATGAGCAGTTCTTC.